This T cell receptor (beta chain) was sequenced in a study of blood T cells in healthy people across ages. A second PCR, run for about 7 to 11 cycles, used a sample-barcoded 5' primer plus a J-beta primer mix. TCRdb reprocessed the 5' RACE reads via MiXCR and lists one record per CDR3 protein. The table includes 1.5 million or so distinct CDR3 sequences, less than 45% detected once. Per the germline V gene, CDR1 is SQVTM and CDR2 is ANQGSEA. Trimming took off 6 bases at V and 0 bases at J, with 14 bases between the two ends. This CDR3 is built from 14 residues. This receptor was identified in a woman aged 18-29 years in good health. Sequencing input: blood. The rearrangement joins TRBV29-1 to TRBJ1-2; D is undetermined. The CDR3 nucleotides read TGCAGCGTGGCGAGGAGGCTAGCTAACTATGGCTACACCTTC. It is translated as CSVARRLANYGYTF.